The 15 T cell receptor beta chains below come from one sample, sequenced in a study of CD8 T cells in ankylosing spondylitis. Their antigens are not known. TCRdb called the 5' RACE reads again in MiXCR, with one record for every CDR3 protein. The profile shows fewer than 650,000 distinct CDR3 sequences, roughly 13% of them singletons. Points from the study as a whole: Seemingly characteristic of ankylosing spondylitis blood was a TCR beta motif consisting of roughly 8 highly homologous variants.

Source material: blood, either unsorted or a sorted T cell fraction (not recorded which). The receptors come from a male donor with ankylosing spondylitis.

The chain couples TRBV13 to TRBJ1-1; possible D gene TRBD1, 5 bases. Trimming stripped 4 bases from V and 5 bases from J, with 14 bases between. Per the germline V gene, CDR1 is PRHDT and CDR2 is FYEKMQ (reference sequence). This CDR3 region has 14 residues. This chain's CDR3 is CASSYSSRTTEAFF. The DNA for the CDR3 is TGTGCCAGCAGCTACTCGAGTCGGACAACTGAAGCTTTCTTT. The whole variable domain, remainder taken from reference TRBV13 and TRBJ1-1, is AAGVIQSPRHLIKEKRETATLKCYPIPRHDTVYWYQQGPGQDPQFLISFYEKMQSDKGSIPDRFSAQQFSDYHSELNMSSLELGDSALYFCASSYSSRTTEAFFGQGTRLTVV.

The table lists this clonotype with many counts. This chain joins TRBV10-3 and TRBJ1-1, with D possibly TRBD1 on 5 matching bases. Between the trimmed V and J ends, which lost 4 bases and 1 base, there was a span of 10 bases. The CDR3 totals 14 residues. Germline V CDR1 and CDR2: ENHRY, SYGVKD. CDR3 nucleotides: TGTGCCATCAGTGGGACATCTAGGAACACTGAAGCTTTCTTT. Translating gives CAISGTSRNTEAFF.

The CDR3: CASSPTVTSGTSNEQYF. CDR3 DNA: TGCGCCAGCAGCCCCACGGTGACTAGCGGGACGTCTAACGAGCAGTACTTC. The rearrangement uses TRBV5-1 and TRBJ2-7; 11 bases are shared with TRBD2. With V trimmed by 4 bases and J by 5 bases, 14 bases remained unmatched. This CDR3 is built from 17 residues. Germline V gene sequence: CDR1 SGHRS, CDR2 YFSETQ.

This clonotype was seen at least ten times. The chain employs TRBV5-8 and TRBJ2-1, with 14 bases fitting TRBD2. Germline loops: CDR1 SGHTS, CDR2 YDEGEE. J was trimmed by 1 base and V by 7 bases; bases with no gene match: 7. There are 17 residues in the CDR3. CDR3 amino acids: CASLGTSGRVSYNEQFF. CDR3 DNA: TGTGCCAGCCTTGGGACTAGCGGGAGAGTTTCCTACAATGAGCAGTTCTTC.

The rearrangement uses TRBV20-1 and TRBJ2-5; 8 bases are a match to TRBD1. The CDR3 spans 16 residues. Germline CDR1 DFQATT, CDR2 SNEGSKA (reference sequence). V dropped 1 base and J dropped 4; count of bases not matched to a gene: 11. The CDR3: CSARALRPGTGETQYF. In DNA form, the CDR3 reads TGCAGTGCTAGAGCCCTCCGTCCCGGGACAGGAGAGACCCAGTACTTC.

This chain links TRBV2 with TRBJ2-7, with a weak D call TRBD2 (6 bases). CDR1 and CDR2 (germline): SNHLY, FYNNEI. V lost 6 bases, J lost 2 bases, and 11 bases lay in between. This CDR3 has 13 residues. CDR3 protein: CASRGLLTYEQYF. As DNA, the CDR3 is TGTGCCAGCAGGGGACTCCTGACCTACGAGCAGTACTTC.

This chain joins TRBV10-3 and TRBJ2-1, with 9 bases identical to TRBD2. The germline V gene encodes CDR1 ENHRY and CDR2 SYGVKD. The CDR3 consists of 15 residues. V lost 4 bases to trimming and J lost 2 bases; unmatched junction nucleotides: 3. The CDR3 DNA reads TGTGCCATCAGTGGGTCTAGCGGGGCCTACAATGAGCAGTTCTTC. Translation gives CAISGSSGAYNEQFF.

This clonotype occurred many times. The V call is TRBV7-9, the J call TRBJ2-1; tentatively, D is TRBD1 (5 bases). There are 13 residues in the CDR3. Germline assignment: CDR1 SEHNR and CDR2 FQNEAQ (reference sequence). V was shortened by 3 bases and J by 4 bases, with 7 bases between the two germline ends. CDR3 region: CASSFPGYNEQFF. DNA for the CDR3: TGTGCCAGCAGCTTTCCAGGGTACAATGAGCAGTTCTTC.

The chain recombines TRBV11-1 with TRBJ2-1; D is possibly TRBD2 (5 bases). CDR1 is SGHAT and CDR2 is FQDESV in the germline V gene (reference sequence). V lost 2 bases to trimming and J lost 0 bases, with 17 bases between them. This CDR3 has 18 residues. This chain's CDR3 is CASSLKSRKDFSYNEQFF. Here the CDR3 DNA reads TGTGCCAGCAGCTTAAAATCTCGTAAGGACTTCTCCTACAATGAGCAGTTCTTC.

The chain combines TRBV29-1 with TRBJ1-1, with D unresolved. Trimming cost V 6 bases and J 1 base, with 18 bases left between them. This CDR3 comprises 15 residues. Per germline, CDR1 SQVTM and CDR2 ANQGSEA. Here the CDR3 reads CSVMGFMNTNTEAFF. The DNA of the CDR3 is TGCAGCGTCATGGGGTTTATGAATACGAACACTGAAGCTTTCTTT.

There are many counts of this clonotype. The chain is built from TRBV2 and TRBJ2-3; 8 bases match TRBD1. V shed 6 bases, J shed 2 bases, and the junction held 1 base outside the gene matches. The V gene's germline CDR1 is SNHLY and CDR2 FYNNEI. This CDR3 spans 13 amino acids. CDR3 DNA sequence: TGTGCCAGCAGGGACAGGGCCACAGATACGCAGTATTTT. Residues: CASRDRATDTQYF.

The rearrangement uses TRBV9 and TRBJ1-1, with D maybe TRBD1 (6 bases). V was cut by 0 bases and J by 4 bases, with 10 bases left in between. Germline V CDR1 and CDR2: SGDLS, YYNGEE. This CDR3 is 14 amino acids long. The CDR3 DNA sequence: TGTGCCAGCAGCGTAGGGGGAGGGGGCACTGAAGCTTTCTTT. Its protein product is CASSVGGGGTEAFF.

Here the CDR3 reads CASSLESENNEQFF. The CDR3 DNA reads TGTGCCAGCAGCTTAGAATCGGAGAACAATGAGCAGTTCTTC. The chain has TRBV13 and TRBJ2-1, with no clear D. The CDR3 spans 14 residues. Trimming took off 1 base at V and 5 bases at J, with 9 bases between the two ends. CDR1 is PRHDT, CDR2 FYEKMQ, per germline (reference sequence).

This clonotype was detected only a few times. The chain couples TRBV28 to TRBJ1-2, with a tentative D call TRBD1 (5 bases). V lost 6 bases to trimming and J lost 4 bases, with 21 bases between them. CDR3 length: 16 residues. Germline V gives CDR1 MDHEN, CDR2 SYDVKM. The DNA of the CDR3 is TGTGCCAGCAGCCCTCCGGGGCCTATCAGCGGCTATGGCTACACCTTC. It is translated as CASSPPGPISGYGYTF.

This clonotype was seen ten or more times. The gene calls are TRBV5-6 and TRBJ2-3; 9 bases line up with TRBD2. Germline loops: CDR1 SGHDT, CDR2 YYEEEE. J was trimmed by 0 bases and V by 4 bases; bases with no gene match: 3. CDR3 length: 15 residues. As DNA, the CDR3 is TGTGCCAGCAGCCTAGCGGGAAAAAGCACAGATACGCAGTATTTT. Translating it yields CASSLAGKSTDTQYF.